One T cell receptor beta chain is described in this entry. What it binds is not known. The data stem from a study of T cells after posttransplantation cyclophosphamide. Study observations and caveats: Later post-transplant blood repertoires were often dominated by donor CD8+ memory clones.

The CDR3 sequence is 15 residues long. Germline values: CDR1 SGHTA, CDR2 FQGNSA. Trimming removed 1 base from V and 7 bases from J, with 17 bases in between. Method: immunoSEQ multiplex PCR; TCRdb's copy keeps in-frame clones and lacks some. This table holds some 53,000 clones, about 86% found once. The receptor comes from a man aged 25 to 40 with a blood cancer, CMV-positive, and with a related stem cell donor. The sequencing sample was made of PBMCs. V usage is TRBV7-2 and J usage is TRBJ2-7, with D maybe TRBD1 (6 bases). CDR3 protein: CASSLDGTGRREQYF. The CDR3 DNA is TGTGCCAGCAGCTTAGATGGCACAGGGAGAAGAGAGCAGTACTTC.